The entry that follows covers one T cell receptor (beta chain) sequence. Its antigen is currently unknown. The data stem from a study of T cell repertoires in cytomegalovirus infection. Study as a whole: CMV infection and matching HLA type were both indicated by public TCR beta signatures.

Per germline, CDR1 SGHRS and CDR2 YFSETQ. The CDR3 is 16 amino acids. V was trimmed by 1 base and J by 3 bases, leaving 16 bases between them. From the reads, TCRdb called clonotypes with MiXCR, one entry per CDR3 protein. The table has around 340,000 distinct CDR3 sequences, 25% to 35% seen once. Study-wide results and limits: CMV carriers having the relevant HLA were flagged by cumulative public TCR beta family frequency.

Sequenced here: cultured PBMCs, sampled from culture after CMV antigen stimulation. V gene TRBV5-1 combines with J gene TRBJ1-2; D unclear. This sequence originates from a human donor in good health (CMV status not recorded). Some clones in this sample may be carry-over from other donors' samples. The CDR3 nucleotides read TGCGCCAGCAGCTTGATCCCCACCTCGAGGGACTATGGCTACACCTTC. It codes for CASSLIPTSRDYGYTF.